This T cell receptor beta chain comes out of a study of cytomegalovirus exposure and HLA in healthy donors. Notes on the study in general: For most TCR beta V segments, an earlier analysis put the productive rate at about 87% or about 30% of the time. Confirmation in vitro established that three CMV-associated chains were specific for CMV antigens.

Primers for the PCR totalled 60 Vbeta and 13 Jbeta. Sequenced by immunoSEQ multiplex PCR; TCRdb stores in-frame clones only, minus some. Seen here are 150,000 or so clones, about 79% observed once, and the top ten hold 0.75% to 0.8%. This clone occurred once. Its matching antigen is unknown. Sequencing was performed on PBMCs. The receptor's source is a female donor in good health and CMV-seronegative.

CDR3 in amino acids: CASSSQALAGSYEQYF. DNA of the CDR3: TGTGCCAGCAGCTCCCAAGCACTAGCGGGGAGTTACGAGCAGTACTTC. The chain has TRBV7-2 and TRBJ2-7; TRBD2 matches at 10 bases. This CDR3 has 16 residues. Germline loops: CDR1 SGHTA, CDR2 FQGNSA. The ends lost 4 bases at V and 4 bases at J; junction bases unmatched: 10. Looking up the rest from reference TRBV7-2 and TRBJ2-7 gives the full variable domain: GAGVSQSPSNKVTEKGKDVELRCDPISGHTALYWYRQSLGQGLEFLIYFQGNSAPDKSGLPSDRFSAERTGGSVSTLTIQRTQQEDSAVYLCASSSQALAGSYEQYFGPGTRLTVT.